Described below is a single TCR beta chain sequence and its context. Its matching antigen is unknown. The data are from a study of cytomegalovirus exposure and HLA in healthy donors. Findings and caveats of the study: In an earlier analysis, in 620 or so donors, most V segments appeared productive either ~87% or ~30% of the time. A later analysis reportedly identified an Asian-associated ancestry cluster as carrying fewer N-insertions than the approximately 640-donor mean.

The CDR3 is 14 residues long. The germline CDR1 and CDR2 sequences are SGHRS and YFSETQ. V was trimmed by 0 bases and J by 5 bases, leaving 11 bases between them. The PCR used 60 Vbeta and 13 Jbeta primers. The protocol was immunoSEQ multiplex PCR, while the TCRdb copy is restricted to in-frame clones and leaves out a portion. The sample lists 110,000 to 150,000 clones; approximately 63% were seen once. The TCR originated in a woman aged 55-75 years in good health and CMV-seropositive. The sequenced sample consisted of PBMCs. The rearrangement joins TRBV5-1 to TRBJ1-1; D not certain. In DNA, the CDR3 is TGCGCCAGCAGCTTGGAGGAGATAACAACTGAAGCTTTCTTT. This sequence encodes CASSLEEITTEAFF.